Following are 16 T cell receptor beta chains from one sample sequenced in a study of T cell repertoires in cytomegalovirus infection. Their cognate antigens are unknown. TCRdb independently ran MiXCR on the reads; one entry per CDR3 protein. The sample includes about 900,000 distinct CDR3 sequences, around 30% of them seen just once. The input for sequencing was cultured CD8+ T cells from PBMCs, taken from culture after CMV antigen stimulation. Receptors were obtained from a human donor in good health (CMV status not recorded). Some clones in this sample may be carry-over from other donors' samples.

At least ten counts were recorded for this clonotype. The rearrangement joins TRBV6-2 or TRBV6-3 to TRBJ2-5, with D unresolved. CDR1 and CDR2 (germline): MNHEY, SVGEGT. Trimming shortened V by 0 bases and J by 5 bases, and 10 bases separated the two germline ends. CDR3 length: 14 amino acids. For the CDR3, the DNA is TGTGCCAGCAGTTACTCCAGGATTGGGGAGACCCAGTACTTC. As protein: CASSYSRIGETQYF.

This sequence joins TRBV13 and TRBJ2-2; a weak D match, TRBD2 (7 bases). The CDR3 runs to 16 residues. V lost 5 bases to trimming and J lost 5 bases, with 18 bases between them. Germline V gene sequence: CDR1 PRHDT, CDR2 FYEKMQ (reference sequence). CDR3 DNA: TGTGCCAGCAGCCCCCGTTGGGGGGGCATTACCGGGGAGCTGTTTTTT. Its translation: CASSPRWGGITGELFF.

The sample holds a few counts of this clonotype. The rearrangement links TRBV4-3 to TRBJ2-1; TRBD1 matches 7 bases. CDR1 is LGHNA and CDR2 is YSLEER in the germline V gene. The CDR3 is made up of 16 amino acids. Losses at the gene ends were 4 bases for V and 1 base for J; bases not matched to a gene: 7. The CDR3 DNA reads as TGCGCCAGCAGCCGCGCCCGGACAGGATCCTACAATGAGCAGTTCTTC. Translation gives CASSRARTGSYNEQFF.

The sample holds a few counts of this clonotype. The rearrangement uses TRBV7-9 and TRBJ2-2; D is unresolved. The CDR3 contains 15 residues. Trimming pared 6 bases from V and 4 bases from J, leaving 15 bases between. The V gene's germline CDR1 is SEHNR and CDR2 FQNEAQ (reference sequence). CDR3 in DNA: TGTGCCAGCAGACCCGAAGCGTCGGGCACCGGGGAGCTGTTTTTT. Translating gives CASRPEASGTGELFF.

This clonotype was counted only a few times. The chain's CDR3 is CASSRQGRLQKLFF. DNA for the CDR3: TGTGCCAGCAGTCGTCAGGGGCGCCTCCAAAAACTGTTTTTT. The gene calls are TRBV28 and TRBJ1-4, with a possible D match to TRBD1 (6 bases). With 5 bases removed from V and 9 bases from J, the gap between germline ends came to 16 bases. The CDR3 contains 14 residues. Germline CDR1 is MDHEN and CDR2 is SYDVKM.

The sample holds a few counts of this clonotype. This chain connects TRBV6-1 to TRBJ2-1, with 12 bases aligning to TRBD1. J gave up 5 bases and V 7 bases, and 15 bases lay outside the gene matches. The length of the CDR3 is 18 residues. Germline CDR1 MNHNS, CDR2 SASEGT. The CDR3 loop reads CASTQTGTGGYSNNEQFF. In DNA form, the CDR3 reads TGTGCCAGCACCCAGACCGGGACAGGGGGCTACTCGAACAATGAGCAGTTCTTC.

As for this clonotype: Sequence at one end of the junction differs from germline and may be a read error. J is TRBJ1-5 and V is TRBV27; a possible D gene is TRBD1 (5 bases). The CDR3 runs to 13 residues. The germline gives CDR1 MNHEY, CDR2 SMNVEV (reference sequence). The CDR3 DNA follows: TGTGTCAGCAGTCTAGGGGCCGGGAAGCCCCAGCATTTT. It codes for CVSSLGAGKPQHF.

This clonotype has just a few counts. The rearrangement uses TRBV6-1 and TRBJ2-7, with 7 bases identical to TRBD1. The germline V gene has CDR1 MNHNS and CDR2 SASEGT. The CDR3 has 15 residues. With 7 bases clipped from V and 3 bases from J, the junction kept 12 bases outside the gene matches. CDR3 amino acids: CASNEGETGLYEQYF. CDR3 in DNA: TGTGCCAGCAATGAGGGGGAGACAGGGCTCTACGAGCAGTACTTC.

The rearrangement uses TRBV10-3 and TRBJ2-5, with 7 bases aligning to TRBD1. The CDR3 loop spans 14 amino acids. CDR1 is ENHRY and CDR2 is SYGVKD in the germline V gene. Trimming took 8 bases from V and 5 from J; bases not matched to a gene: 11. DNA for the CDR3: TGTGCCATCGGCCGGGACAGACGGCAGGAGACCCAGTACTTC. Translation: CAIGRDRRQETQYF.

With respect to this clonotype: Relative to the germline gene, one junction end is altered; a read error may explain this. J is TRBJ2-3 and V is TRBV7-6; tentative D call: TRBD2 (6 bases). The CDR3 covers 16 residues. Germline CDR1 SGHVS, CDR2 FNYEAQ. This CDR3 is CASSLGLGGWTDTQYF. The CDR3, as DNA: TGTGCTAGCAGCTTAGGTTTGGGAGGTTGGACAGATACGCAGTATTTT.

This clonotype has a handful of counts. One end of the junction varies from germline; a read error may be responsible. The CDR3 nucleotides read TGCGAAAGCAGACTAGCGGGGGGGCCGGGAGATACGCAGTATTTT. It codes for CESRLAGGPGDTQYF. The chain carries TRBV7-8 and TRBJ2-3, with 14 bases lining up with TRBD2. The germline gives CDR1 SGHVS, CDR2 FQNEAQ. This CDR3 contains 15 residues.

This clonotype was seen a few times. CDR3 region: CASRWRGGEETQYF. CDR3 sequence (DNA): TGTGCCAGCAGGTGGAGGGGGGGAGAAGAGACCCAGTACTTC. J is TRBJ2-5 and V is TRBV5-4, with D perhaps matching TRBD2 (7 bases). The ends were cut back, 5 bases at V and 3 bases at J, with 14 bases in the middle. The CDR3 sequence is 14 residues long. The germline CDR1 and CDR2 sequences are SGHNT and YYREEE (reference sequence).

This sequence joins TRBV6-2 or TRBV6-3 and TRBJ2-1, with 15 nucleotides matching TRBD2. This CDR3 has 18 amino acids. Trimming cost V 4 bases and J 2 bases; bases outside gene matches: 6. Germline V gene data show CDR1 as MNHEY and CDR2 as SVGEGT. CDR3 region: CASSLGLAGGLPYNEQFF. CDR3 DNA: TGTGCCAGCAGTTTGGGACTAGCGGGGGGATTACCCTACAATGAGCAGTTCTTC.

V is TRBV4-3 and J is TRBJ2-1, with TRBD1 as a possible D gene (6 bases). This CDR3 spans 18 amino acids. Germline V gene lookup returns CDR1 LGHNA and CDR2 YSLEER. Trimming removed 0 bases from V and 0 bases from J, with 15 bases in between. For the CDR3, the DNA is TGCGCCAGCAGCCAAGAAGGGGGTGTTGGGGTCTCCTACAATGAGCAGTTCTTC. As protein: CASSQEGGVGVSYNEQFF.

This clonotype was counted between two and nine times. The chain employs TRBV20-1 and TRBJ1-6; the D is unclear. Trimming took off 3 bases at V and 0 bases at J, with 9 bases between the two ends. Germline-derived CDR1 and CDR2 are DFQATT and SNEGSKA (reference sequence). The CDR3 runs to 15 residues. The CDR3 DNA reads as TGCAGTGCTAGTTTCCCGAGCTCCTATAATTCACCCCTCCACTTT. Translation: CSASFPSSYNSPLHF.

This clonotype showed up many times. Here the CDR3 reads CASSRQIMNTEAFF. Here the CDR3 DNA reads TGTGCCAGCAGTAGGCAGATCATGAACACTGAAGCTTTCTTT. This chain joins TRBV28 and TRBJ1-1; no clear D. This CDR3 is built from 14 residues. The germline V gene encodes CDR1 MDHEN and CDR2 SYDVKM. The germline V and J ends were trimmed by 5 bases and 0 bases, with 10 bases remaining between them.